This TCR beta chain was obtained from a study of T-cell reconstitution after alpha-beta-depleted transplantation in children. This clonotype was seen at least ten times. TCRbeta library construction was performed incorporating unique molecular identifiers. TCRdb fed the PCR reads into MiXCR, producing one record per CDR3 protein. The data show 150,000 to 200,000 distinct CDR3 sequences, with about 14% seen just once and less than 15% held by the top ten. The germline gives CDR1 SQVTM, CDR2 ANQGSEA. The trim removed 2 bases at V and 3 bases at J, leaving 6 bases unmatched. The CDR3 is made up of 15 amino acids.

The sequenced sample was PBMCs from the stem cell graft donor, obtained from the stem cell graft. V is TRBV29-1 and J is TRBJ2-7; 11 positions match TRBD2. The sequence derives from a human donor who donated a stem cell graft to a child with acute lymphoblastic leukemia. The CDR3, as DNA: TGCAGCGTTGAAACTAGCGGGAGTCGAGGCTACGAGCAGTACTTC. Translating gives CSVETSGSRGYEQYF.